The 20 T cell receptor beta chains reported below all come from one sample, sequenced in a study of blood T cell repertoires in COVID-19. TCRdb's table, derived via immunoSEQ multiplex PCR, lists solely in-frame clones and lacks some. The sample shows roughly 330,000 clones, approximately 90% of them seen only once. The sequenced material came from peripheral blood. The receptors originated from a man under 40 with COVID-19, enrolled during active disease.

The chain couples TRBV9 to TRBJ2-1; 10 bases align to TRBD2. The CDR3 extends over 15 amino acids. V lost 4 bases, J lost 4 bases, and 5 bases stayed unmatched. Per germline, CDR1 SGDLS and CDR2 YYNGEE. The CDR3 sequence: CASSRTSGEYNEQFF. The CDR3 region has the DNA TGTGCCAGCAGCCGAACTAGCGGGGAGTACAATGAGCAGTTCTTC.

This chain uses TRBV28 with TRBJ2-3, with D possibly being TRBD1 (5 bases). Germline V gene lookup returns CDR1 MDHEN and CDR2 SYDVKM. The germline V and J ends were trimmed by 4 bases and 0 bases, with 20 bases remaining between them. This CDR3 is 18 amino acids long. Here the CDR3 reads CASSYPLRVGDSTDTQYF. As DNA, the CDR3 is TGTGCCAGCAGTTACCCCCTCCGGGTAGGGGATAGCACAGATACGCAGTATTTT.

This clone was seen just once. The chain has TRBV29-1 and TRBJ1-1, with 8 nucleotides matching TRBD1. The CDR3 loop spans 13 amino acids. The germline gives CDR1 SQVTM, CDR2 ANQGSEA. V lost 7 bases to trimming and J lost 4 bases; unmatched junction nucleotides: 8. The CDR3 spells CSGVRGPGTEAFF. The CDR3 DNA follows: TGCAGCGGTGTCAGGGGGCCCGGCACTGAAGCTTTCTTT.

This chain joins TRBV18 and TRBJ1-2; 8 nucleotides line up with TRBD1. The germline V gene encodes CDR1 KGHSH and CDR2 LQKENI. V shed 2 bases, J shed 8 bases, and the junction held 7 bases outside the gene matches. The CDR3 is made up of 14 amino acids. CDR3: CASSPGTGYGGYTF. The CDR3 DNA reads TGTGCCAGCTCACCAGGGACAGGATACGGAGGCTACACCTTC. The variable domain in full, with the rest retrieved from reference TRBV18 and TRBJ1-2, is NAGVMQNPRHLVRRRGQEARLRCSPMKGHSHVYWYRQLPEEGLKFMVYLQKENIIDESGMPKERFSAEFPKEGPSILRIQQVVRGDSAAYFCASSPGTGYGGYTFGSGTRLTVV.

The chain combines TRBV18 with TRBJ2-1; no definite D call. The V gene's germline CDR1 is KGHSH and CDR2 LQKENI. Trimming cost V 2 bases and J 4 bases, with 18 bases left between them. This CDR3 has 17 amino acids. In DNA form, the CDR3 reads TGTGCCAGCTCACCAAACTCGCCCGGTCCCGGGTACAATGAGCAGTTCTTC. The encoded protein is CASSPNSPGPGYNEQFF.

The chain combines TRBV6-5 with TRBJ2-5; the D gene is possibly TRBD1 (6 bases). Germline V gene data show CDR1 as MNHEY and CDR2 as SVGAGI. Trimming removed 6 bases from V and 2 bases from J, with 13 bases in between. The CDR3 covers 14 residues. This chain's CDR3 is CASSQDRLQETQYF. CDR3 bases: TGTGCCAGCAGCCAAGACAGGCTTCAAGAGACCCAGTACTTC.

The chain employs TRBV6-5 and TRBJ2-7; tentative D call: TRBD2 (5 bases). Trimming shortened V by 5 bases and J by 5 bases, and 10 bases separated the two germline ends. This CDR3 comprises 12 residues. CDR1 is MNHEY, CDR2 SVGAGI, per germline. The CDR3 DNA is TGTGCCAGCAGTCCCCTCGGGGACGAGCAGTACTTC. It translates to CASSPLGDEQYF.

The chain links TRBV19 to TRBJ1-2, with TRBD1 matching over 7 bases. The germline V gene has CDR1 LNHDA and CDR2 SQIVND (reference sequence). The J segment lost 1 base and the V segment lost 5 bases, leaving 7 bases of the junction unmatched. The CDR3 is made up of 15 amino acids. CDR3: CASSPGTARNYGYTF. CDR3 in DNA: TGTGCCAGTAGTCCTGGGACAGCTCGTAACTATGGCTACACCTTC.

The V and J genes are TRBV7-9 and TRBJ2-7, with 12 bases identical to TRBD2. V gave up 1 base and J gave up 2 bases; unmatched junction bases: 6. Germline CDR1 and CDR2: SEHNR and FQNEAQ (reference sequence). The CDR3 is made up of 17 amino acids. The CDR3 sequence is CASSLGAGLAGPYEQYF. DNA of the CDR3: TGTGCCAGCAGCTTAGGGGCCGGACTAGCGGGACCCTACGAGCAGTACTTC.

This chain connects TRBV7-2 to TRBJ2-1; TRBD2 matches at 7 bases. This CDR3 contains 15 residues. Germline V gives CDR1 SGHTA, CDR2 FQGNSA. V dropped 4 bases and J dropped 6; count of bases not matched to a gene: 9. The chain's CDR3 is CASSSSGTGSNEQFF. In DNA form, the CDR3 reads TGTGCCAGCAGCTCCAGCGGGACCGGGAGCAATGAGCAGTTCTTC.

This clone occurred once. The gene calls are TRBV6-1 and TRBJ2-7, with TRBD1 identical over 12 bases. Germline assignment: CDR1 MNHNS and CDR2 SASEGT. V lost 2 bases and J lost 11; bases outside the gene matches: 7. The CDR3 length is 14 residues. CDR3 bases: TGTGCCAGCAGTGAAACGGGACAGGGGGCTTTGGAGTACTTC. Its protein product is CASSETGQGALEYF.

The rearrangement links TRBV15 to TRBJ2-2; weak D call: TRBD1 (5 bases). V was cut by 5 bases and J by 6 bases, with 19 bases left in between. Germline loops: CDR1 LNHNV, CDR2 YYDKDF (reference sequence). The CDR3 totals 16 residues. CDR3 sequence: CATSPRTRGSSGELFF. The CDR3 nucleotides read TGTGCCACCAGCCCCCGAACAAGGGGCTCGTCCGGGGAGCTGTTTTTT.

This chain joins TRBV4-3 and TRBJ1-2; D is ambiguous. Germline V CDR1 and CDR2: LGHNA, YSLEER. V was shortened by 0 bases and J by 5 bases, with 7 bases between the two germline ends. The CDR3 is made up of 13 amino acids. The CDR3 DNA is TGCGCCAGCAGCCAAGATGGTACTTATGGCTACACCTTC. It is translated as CASSQDGTYGYTF.

The chain carries TRBV10-3 and TRBJ2-2, with TRBD2 identical over 11 bases. The germline V gene encodes CDR1 ENHRY and CDR2 SYGVKD. CDR3 size: 18 residues. Trimming at V came to 6 bases and at J to 3 bases, leaving 12 bases not matched to a gene. CDR3 amino acids: CAIRRVAGGSRDTGELFF. In DNA form, the CDR3 reads TGTGCCATCAGAAGAGTAGCGGGAGGGAGTAGGGACACCGGGGAGCTGTTTTTT.

This clone was seen a single time. J is TRBJ2-5 and V is TRBV13, with 10 nucleotides matching TRBD2. The CDR3 sequence is 16 residues long. Germline CDR1 reads PRHDT; CDR2 reads FYEKMQ (reference sequence). Trimming took 0 bases from V and 4 from J; bases not matched to a gene: 5. CDR3 bases: TGTGCCAGCAGCTTAGGCAGCGGGGGGGCCGGAGAGACCCAGTACTTC. Protein product: CASSLGSGGAGETQYF.

V is TRBV10-3 and J is TRBJ2-3, with 8 nucleotides matching TRBD2. Losses at the gene ends were 7 bases for V and 3 bases for J; bases not matched to a gene: 3. Looked up from germline, CDR1 is ENHRY and CDR2 is SYGVKD. The CDR3 consists of 13 residues. The CDR3 coding sequence is TGTGCCATCACCAGCGGGAGAACAGATACGCAGTATTTT. Protein: CAITSGRTDTQYF.

V is TRBV19 and J is TRBJ2-1; 13 bases are a match to TRBD2. The CDR3 is made up of 17 amino acids. The V gene's germline CDR1 is LNHDA and CDR2 SQIVND (reference sequence). Germline trimming cut 4 bases from V and 6 bases from J; bases unmatched to any gene: 9. CDR3 coding DNA: TGTGCCAGTAGTACAGAAGGACTAGCGGGAGTAGGCAATGAGCAGTTCTTC. This sequence encodes CASSTEGLAGVGNEQFF.

The chain uses TRBV18 and TRBJ1-4; D gene unclear. Germline CDR1 reads KGHSH; CDR2 reads LQKENI. This CDR3 region has 12 residues. V was shortened by 3 bases and J by 14 bases, with 13 bases between the two germline ends. The CDR3 spells CASSPSSGRLFF. Written as DNA, the CDR3 is TGTGCCAGCTCACCCTCCAGTGGGAGGCTGTTTTTT. The full variable domain, rest sourced from reference TRBV18 and TRBJ1-4, is NAGVMQNPRHLVRRRGQEARLRCSPMKGHSHVYWYRQLPEEGLKFMVYLQKENIIDESGMPKERFSAEFPKEGPSILRIQQVVRGDSAAYFCASSPSSGRLFFGSGTQLSVL.

The rearrangement uses TRBV5-1 and TRBJ2-7; 10 nucleotides agree with TRBD2. V lost 6 bases and J lost 10; bases outside the gene matches: 16. This CDR3 spans 15 amino acids. Germline CDR1 is SGHRS and CDR2 is YFSETQ. The CDR3 bases are TGCGCCAGCACCATATCAGCGGGAGGGCCAGAGAAACAGTACTTC. Encoded protein: CASTISAGGPEKQYF. The variable domain in full, completed from reference TRBV5-1 and TRBJ2-7, reads KAGVTQTPRYLIKTRGQQVTLSCSPISGHRSVSWYQQTPGQGLQFLFEYFSETQRNKGNFPGRFSGRQFSNSRSEMNVSTLELGDSALYLCASTISAGGPEKQYFGPGTRLTVT.

This clone appeared a single time. The chain is built from TRBV6-2 or TRBV6-3 and TRBJ1-5; D might be TRBD1 (5 bases). The CDR3 spans 14 residues. Trimming left V 5 bases short and J 5 bases short, with 13 bases between. The germline CDR1 and CDR2 sequences are MNHEY and SVGEGT. CDR3 nucleotide sequence: TGTGCCAGCAGTAGGACATTCACCGATCAGCCCCAGCATTTT. Amino acid sequence: CASSRTFTDQPQHF.